This T cell receptor beta chain is drawn from a study of shared clonotypes between healthy human individuals. Some clones are missing from TCRdb's copy, which holds only in-frame ones; the method was immunoSEQ multiplex PCR. The sample shows about 600,000 clones, roughly 97% of them seen only once. This clone was recorded only once. There are 14 residues in the CDR3. From germline, CDR1 is SGHVS and CDR2 FQNEAQ. Trimming removed 1 base from V and 3 bases from J, with 9 bases in between. The sample taken for sequencing was naive CD4+ T cells sorted from blood. The subset is: CD45RA+ positively selected. The V gene is TRBV7-8, the J gene TRBJ2-5; D ambiguous. The TCR sequence derives from a woman aged 25 to 39 in good health. In DNA, the CDR3 is TGTGCCAGCAGCTTAGTCGCCCTGAAAGAGACCCAGTACTTC. Its translation: CASSLVALKETQYF.